This TCR beta chain appears in the sequencing data of a study of T cells after yellow fever vaccination. Germline CDR1 is SGHNT and CDR2 is YYREEE (reference sequence). V shed 0 bases, J shed 1 base, and the junction held 2 bases outside the gene matches. The CDR3 length is 18 residues. This clonotype was detected only a few times. Its antigen is currently unknown. UMIs were added to TCR cDNA along with a universal primer site when it was made by 5'RACE template switching. TCRdb reanalysed the 5' RACE reads using MiXCR and keeps one entry per CDR3 protein. The table includes around 300,000 distinct CDR3 sequences, around 4.3% detected once. Study-wide results and limits: Clones from primary vaccination mostly reappeared after the booster (96% CD4, under 90% CD8). Weaker, the secondary response peaked sooner, at day 5 versus 15.

This chain connects TRBV5-4 to TRBJ2-6, with TRBD1 matching over 12 bases. The sample was PBMCs, taken 15 days after the yellow fever booster vaccination. The clonotype comes from a man between 18 and 35 years old who received the YFV17D yellow fever vaccine. CDR3 bases: TGTGCCAGCAGCTTGGCGGGACAGGGGGCTTCTGGGGCCAACGTCCTGACTTTC. It yields the protein CASSLAGQGASGANVLTF.